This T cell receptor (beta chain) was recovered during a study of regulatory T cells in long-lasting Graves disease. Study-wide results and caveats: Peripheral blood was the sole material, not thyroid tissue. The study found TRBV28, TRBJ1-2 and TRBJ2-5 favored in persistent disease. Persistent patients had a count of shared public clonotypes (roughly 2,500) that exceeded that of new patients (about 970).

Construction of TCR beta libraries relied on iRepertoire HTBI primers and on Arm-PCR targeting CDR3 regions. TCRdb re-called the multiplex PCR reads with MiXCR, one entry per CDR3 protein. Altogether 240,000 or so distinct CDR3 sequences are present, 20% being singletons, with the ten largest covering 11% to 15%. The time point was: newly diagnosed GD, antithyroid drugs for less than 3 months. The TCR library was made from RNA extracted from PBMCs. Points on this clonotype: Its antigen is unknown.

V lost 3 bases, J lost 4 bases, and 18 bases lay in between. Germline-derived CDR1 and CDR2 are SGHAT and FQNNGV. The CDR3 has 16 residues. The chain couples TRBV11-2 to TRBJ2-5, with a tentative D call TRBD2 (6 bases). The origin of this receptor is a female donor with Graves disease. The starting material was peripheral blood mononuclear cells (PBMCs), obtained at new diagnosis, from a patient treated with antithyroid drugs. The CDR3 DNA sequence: TGTGCCAGCAGCTTTAGGAGGGATCTCCTAATAGAGACCCAGTACTTC. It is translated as CASSFRRDLLIETQYF.